The next 20 T cell receptor beta chains were all read from a single sample in a study of blood T cell repertoires in COVID-19. TCRdb keeps only in-frame clones here, not all; method: immunoSEQ multiplex PCR. Counted here are roughly 260,000 clones, approximately 79% occurring once; the ten biggest clones make up over 3%. Sequenced material: peripheral blood. These receptors all stem from a woman aged 40 to 50 with active or convalescent COVID-19.

The CDR3 here is CASSILAGGGRNEQFF. For the CDR3, the DNA is TGTGCCAGTAGTATATTGGCAGGCGGGGGGCGTAATGAGCAGTTCTTC. This chain uses TRBV19 with TRBJ2-1; 8 positions agree with TRBD2. Germline CDR1 is LNHDA and CDR2 is SQIVND (reference sequence). The V gene end was trimmed by 2 bases and the J gene end by 7 bases; junction bases not matched to a gene: 10. The CDR3 consists of 16 residues.

The chain recombines TRBV5-4 with TRBJ2-5; TRBD2 matches at 9 bases. After removal of 3 bases from V and 2 bases from J, the junction contained 5 bases not matched to a gene. Germline V gives CDR1 SGHNT, CDR2 YYREEE (reference sequence). CDR3 length: 15 residues. In nucleotides, the CDR3 is TGTGCCAGCAGCTGGGGACTAGCTCGACAAGAGACCCAGTACTTC. Its protein is CASSWGLARQETQYF. Together with reference TRBV5-4 and TRBJ2-5, the CDR3 gives the full variable domain: ETGVTQSPTHLIKTRGQQVTLRCSSQSGHNTVSWYQQALGQGPQFIFQYYREEENGRGNFPPRFSGLQFPNYSSELNVNALELDDSALYLCASSWGLARQETQYFGPGTRLLVL.

With regard to this clone: Other DNA sequences within the sample encode an identical CDR3. This rearrangement joins TRBV27 to TRBJ1-3; TRBD1 might be the D (5 bases). The CDR3 runs to 16 residues. The germline V gene has CDR1 MNHEY and CDR2 SMNVEV (reference sequence). Trimming left V 2 bases short and J 0 bases short, with 11 bases between. The chain's CDR3 is CASSLRQGGSGNTIYF. The CDR3 DNA sequence: TGTGCCAGCAGTTTAAGGCAGGGAGGCTCTGGAAACACCATATATTTT.

This clone was counted a few times. The chain joins TRBV6-4 to TRBJ1-2; 10 nucleotides line up with TRBD1. This CDR3 has 16 amino acids. V trimming: 6 bases; J trimming: 8 bases; junction bases outside the gene matches: 15. Germline V gene lookup returns CDR1 MRHNA and CDR2 SNTAGT. CDR3 sequence reads: CASSARTGGALRGYTF. The CDR3, as DNA: TGTGCCAGCAGCGCCCGGACAGGGGGAGCCCTTCGAGGCTACACCTTC.

The CDR3 reads CASSLRQGQYNEQFF. In nucleotides, the CDR3 is TGCGCCAGCAGCTTGAGACAGGGCCAATACAATGAGCAGTTCTTC. This rearrangement joins TRBV5-1 to TRBJ2-1; 7 bases line up with TRBD1. Germline V gene data show CDR1 as SGHRS and CDR2 as YFSETQ. V gave up 1 base and J gave up 4 bases; unmatched junction bases: 5. There are 15 residues in the CDR3.

The genes are TRBV2 and TRBJ2-3; the match to TRBD2 covers 9 bases. CDR3 length: 14 amino acids. J was trimmed by 1 base and V by 7 bases; bases with no gene match: 3. Germline V CDR1 and CDR2: SNHLY, FYNNEI. CDR3 amino acids: CASTWTSGTDTQYF. CDR3 in DNA: TGTGCCAGCACCTGGACTAGCGGCACAGATACGCAGTATTTT.

The chain couples TRBV19 to TRBJ1-1, with D possibly matching TRBD1 (5 bases). V lost 5 bases, J lost 2 bases, and 12 bases lay in between. Germline CDR1 reads LNHDA; CDR2 reads SQIVND (reference sequence). The CDR3 consists of 14 residues. The CDR3 here is CASSPQRGNTEAFF. The CDR3 coding sequence is TGTGCCAGTAGTCCGCAAAGGGGAAACACTGAAGCTTTCTTT.

This chain links TRBV10-1 with TRBJ1-1; D is possibly TRBD1 (5 bases). V dropped 0 bases and J dropped 4 bases, with 15 bases sitting between them. The CDR3 is 16 amino acids. The V gene's germline CDR1 is WNHNN and CDR2 SYGVQD (reference sequence). CDR3 region: CASSESPGSMSTEAFF. The CDR3 region has the DNA TGCGCCAGCAGTGAGTCGCCAGGGTCTATGAGCACTGAAGCTTTCTTT.

The rearrangement links TRBV2 to TRBJ1-6, with TRBD1 identical over 7 bases. Per the germline V gene, CDR1 is SNHLY and CDR2 is FYNNEI. The CDR3 is made up of 16 amino acids. Unmatched junction bases numbered 11, after V lost 4 bases and J lost 8 bases. DNA for the CDR3: TGTGCCAGCAGTGCCCTAGACAGGGCTAGGGATTCACCCCTCCACTTT. Amino acids: CASSALDRARDSPLHF.

V gene TRBV5-6 combines with J gene TRBJ2-7; no firm D call. Between the trimmed V and J ends, which lost 6 bases and 3 bases, there was a span of 16 bases. The CDR3 has 14 residues. Germline V gene data show CDR1 as SGHDT and CDR2 as YYEEEE. CDR3 protein: CASKVSGRNYEQYV. The CDR3 DNA sequence: TGTGCCAGCAAGGTGTCTGGCAGGAACTACGAGCAGTACGTC.

This clone occurred a few times. This chain uses TRBV4-1 with TRBJ1-1, with 10 bases identical to TRBD1. CDR1 MGHRA and CDR2 YSYEKL come from the germline V gene. The CDR3 length is 16 residues. The J segment lost 5 bases and the V segment lost 4 bases, leaving 10 bases of the junction unmatched. This CDR3 reads CASSPRDRGTRTEAFF. DNA for the CDR3: TGCGCCAGCAGCCCCCGGGACAGGGGAACGAGAACTGAAGCTTTCTTT.

The J gene is TRBJ2-3, the V gene TRBV7-9; TRBD1 aligns across 9 bases. The J segment lost 3 bases and the V segment lost 7 bases, leaving 8 bases of the junction unmatched. The CDR3 runs to 15 residues. Germline V gene sequence: CDR1 SEHNR, CDR2 FQNEAQ (reference sequence). Here the CDR3 DNA reads TGTGCCAGCAACCACAGGGGGCTAGTAACAGATACGCAGTATTTT. This translates into CASNHRGLVTDTQYF.

This clone was recorded at least ten times. The chain has TRBV6-7 and TRBJ1-1; D remains unclear. TRBV6-7 is flagged as an ORF with uncertain function. V was cut by 0 bases and J by 0 bases, with 17 bases left in between. The CDR3 length is 18 residues. CDR3 amino acids: CASSYSWTARGMNTEAFF. CDR3 bases: TGTGCCAGCAGTTACTCGTGGACGGCTCGAGGGATGAACACTGAAGCTTTCTTT.

This clone was observed a handful of times. The chain joins TRBV6-2 or TRBV6-3 to TRBJ2-3; D is ambiguous. In germline, CDR1 is MNHEY, CDR2 SVGEGT. The CDR3 spans 14 residues. V lost 0 bases and J lost 3, with 7 bases in between. CDR3 coding DNA: TGTGCCAGCAGTTACTCCCCCGGGACAGATACGCAGTATTTT. It encodes CASSYSPGTDTQYF.

The chain is built from TRBV6-1 and TRBJ2-7; the D gene is possibly TRBD2 (7 bases). V lost 1 base and J 0 bases, leaving 13 bases between the germline ends. This CDR3 contains 16 residues. CDR1 is MNHNS and CDR2 is SASEGT in the germline V gene. For the CDR3, the DNA is TGTGCCAGCAGTGAAGTTCGGGGGGCCCTCTCCTACGAGCAGTACTTC. This codes for CASSEVRGALSYEQYF.

This chain joins TRBV28 and TRBJ2-3; 7 bases agree with TRBD2. The CDR3 has 14 amino acids. V lost 7 bases, J lost 5 bases, and 9 bases stayed unmatched. CDR1 and CDR2 (germline): MDHEN, SYDVKM. CDR3: CASTLSGAVDTQYF. CDR3 sequence (DNA): TGTGCCAGCACCCTAAGCGGGGCTGTAGATACGCAGTATTTT.

V is TRBV5-1 and J is TRBJ1-1; D possibly corresponds to TRBD1 (5 bases). CDR3 length: 14 residues. Germline V CDR1 and CDR2: SGHRS, YFSETQ. Trimming cost V 3 bases and J 1 base, with 10 bases left between them. CDR3 loop: CASSYWGENTEAFF. CDR3 coding DNA: TGCGCCAGCAGCTATTGGGGGGAGAACACTGAAGCTTTCTTT.

The chain uses TRBV30 and TRBJ1-1, with TRBD1 matching 9 bases. The V gene's germline CDR1 is GTSNPN and CDR2 SVGIG (reference sequence). This CDR3 has 12 residues. V lost 4 bases to trimming and J lost 11 bases; unmatched junction nucleotides: 8. CDR3: CAWTIPGTGAFF. The DNA of the CDR3 is TGTGCCTGGACGATTCCCGGGACAGGGGCTTTCTTT.

In nucleotides, the CDR3 is TGTGCCAGCAAGGGGCTCAAAAATCAGCCCCAGCATTTT. Amino acid sequence: CASKGLKNQPQHF. The chain is built from TRBV2 and TRBJ1-5; D might be TRBD1 (5 bases). Germline V gene data show CDR1 as SNHLY and CDR2 as FYNNEI. V dropped 7 bases and J dropped 4 bases, with 11 bases sitting between them. The CDR3 is 13 residues long.

This clone was seen ten or more times. The chain has TRBV5-1 and TRBJ2-1; weak D call: TRBD2 (5 bases). Germline CDR1 reads SGHRS; CDR2 reads YFSETQ. Trimming took off 4 bases at V and 2 bases at J, with 10 bases between the two ends. The CDR3 spans 14 residues. The CDR3 DNA reads as TGCGCCAGCAGCGCGGGCCTTACCTACAATGAGCAGTTCTTC. It is translated as CASSAGLTYNEQFF.